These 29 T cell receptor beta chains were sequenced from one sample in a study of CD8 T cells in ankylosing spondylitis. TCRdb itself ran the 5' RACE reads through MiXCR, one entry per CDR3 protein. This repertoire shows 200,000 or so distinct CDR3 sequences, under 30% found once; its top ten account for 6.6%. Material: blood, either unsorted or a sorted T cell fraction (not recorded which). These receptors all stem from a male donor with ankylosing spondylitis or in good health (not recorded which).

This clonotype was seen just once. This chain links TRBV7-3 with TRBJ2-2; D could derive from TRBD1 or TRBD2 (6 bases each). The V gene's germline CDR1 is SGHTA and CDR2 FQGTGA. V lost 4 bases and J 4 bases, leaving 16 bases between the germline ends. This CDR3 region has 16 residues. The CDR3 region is CASSSEGGWSTGELFF. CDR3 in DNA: TGTGCCAGCAGCTCGGAGGGGGGCTGGAGCACCGGGGAGCTGTTTTTT.

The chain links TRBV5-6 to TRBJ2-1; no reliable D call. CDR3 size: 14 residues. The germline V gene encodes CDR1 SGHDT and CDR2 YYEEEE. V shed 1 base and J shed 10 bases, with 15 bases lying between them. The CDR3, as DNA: TGTGCCAGCAGCTTGTCATGGATATCGACAGAGCAGTTCTTC. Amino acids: CASSLSWISTEQFF.

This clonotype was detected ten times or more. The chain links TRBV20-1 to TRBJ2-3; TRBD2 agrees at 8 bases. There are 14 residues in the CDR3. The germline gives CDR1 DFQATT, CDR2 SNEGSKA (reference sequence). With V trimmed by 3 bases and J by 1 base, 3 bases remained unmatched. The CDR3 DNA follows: TGCAGTGCTAGTCAACTAGCGGGCACAGATACGCAGTATTTT. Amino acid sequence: CSASQLAGTDTQYF.

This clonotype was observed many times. The CDR3 DNA follows: TGTGCCAGCAGCAGAGCCGGGAGCACCGGGGAGCTGTTTTTT. Its protein is CASSRAGSTGELFF. The chain uses TRBV12-3 or TRBV12-4 and TRBJ2-2, with D possibly TRBD2 on 6 matching bases. The CDR3 loop spans 14 amino acids. V lost 6 bases and J lost 4, with 12 bases in between.

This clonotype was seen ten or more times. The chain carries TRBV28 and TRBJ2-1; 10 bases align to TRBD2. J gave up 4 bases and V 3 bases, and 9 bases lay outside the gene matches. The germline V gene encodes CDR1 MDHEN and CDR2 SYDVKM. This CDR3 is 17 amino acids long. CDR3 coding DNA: TGTGCCAGCAGTTTGGAGAGCGGGAGGGCCGGATACAATGAGCAGTTCTTC. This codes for CASSLESGRAGYNEQFF.

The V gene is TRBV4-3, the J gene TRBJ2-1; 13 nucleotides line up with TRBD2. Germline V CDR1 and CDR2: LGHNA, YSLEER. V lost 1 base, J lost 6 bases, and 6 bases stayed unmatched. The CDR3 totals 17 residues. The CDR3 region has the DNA TGCGCCAGCAGCCAAGGATTGGGACTAGCGGGATTCAATGAGCAGTTCTTC. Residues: CASSQGLGLAGFNEQFF.

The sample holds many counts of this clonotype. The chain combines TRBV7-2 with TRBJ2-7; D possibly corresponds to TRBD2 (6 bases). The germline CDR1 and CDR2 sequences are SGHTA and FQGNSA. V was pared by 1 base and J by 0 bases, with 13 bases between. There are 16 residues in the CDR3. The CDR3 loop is CASSLEASARSYEQYF. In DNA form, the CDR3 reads TGTGCCAGCAGCTTAGAAGCTAGCGCCCGCTCCTACGAGCAGTACTTC.

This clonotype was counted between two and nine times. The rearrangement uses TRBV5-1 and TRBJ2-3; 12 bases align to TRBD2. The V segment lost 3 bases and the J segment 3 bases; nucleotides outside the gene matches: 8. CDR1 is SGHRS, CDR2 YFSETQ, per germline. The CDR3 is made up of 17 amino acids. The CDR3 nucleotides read TGCGCCAGCAGCTCCGGAGTTCTAGCGGGAGGGACAGATACGCAGTATTTT. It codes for CASSSGVLAGGTDTQYF.

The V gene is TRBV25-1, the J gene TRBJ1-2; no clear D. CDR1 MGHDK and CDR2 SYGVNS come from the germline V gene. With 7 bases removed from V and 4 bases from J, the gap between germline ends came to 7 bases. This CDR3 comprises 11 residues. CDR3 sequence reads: CASTSVYGYTF. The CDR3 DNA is TGTGCCAGCACTAGCGTCTATGGCTACACCTTC.

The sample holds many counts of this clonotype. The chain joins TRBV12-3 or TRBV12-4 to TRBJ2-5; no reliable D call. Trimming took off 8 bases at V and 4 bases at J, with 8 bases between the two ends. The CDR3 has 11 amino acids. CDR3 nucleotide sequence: TGTGCCAGCGGGTCTGGAGAGACCCAGTACTTC. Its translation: CASGSGETQYF.

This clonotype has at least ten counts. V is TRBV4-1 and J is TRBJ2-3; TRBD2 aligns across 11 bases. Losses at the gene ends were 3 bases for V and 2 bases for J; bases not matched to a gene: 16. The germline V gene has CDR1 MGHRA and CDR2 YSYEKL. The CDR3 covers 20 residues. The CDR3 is CASSQDFSLAGGTFTDTQYF. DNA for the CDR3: TGCGCCAGCAGCCAGGACTTCTCGCTAGCGGGAGGAACATTCACAGATACGCAGTATTTT.

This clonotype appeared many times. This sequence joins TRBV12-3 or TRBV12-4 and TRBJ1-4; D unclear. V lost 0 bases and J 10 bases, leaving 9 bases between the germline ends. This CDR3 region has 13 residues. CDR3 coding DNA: TGTGCCAGCAGTTTAGCGAGGGATGGAAAACTGTTTTTT. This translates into CASSLARDGKLFF.

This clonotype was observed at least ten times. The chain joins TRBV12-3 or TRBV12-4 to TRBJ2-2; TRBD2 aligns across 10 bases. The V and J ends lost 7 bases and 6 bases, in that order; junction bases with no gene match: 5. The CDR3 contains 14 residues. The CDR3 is CASIASGRSGELFF. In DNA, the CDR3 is TGTGCCAGCATTGCTAGCGGGAGATCCGGGGAGCTGTTTTTT.

The CDR3 DNA reads TGTGCCATCAGTGAGTTCGGGGGCAGATCTGGGGCCAACGTCCTGACTTTC. Translating it yields CAISEFGGRSGANVLTF. The rearrangement links TRBV10-3 to TRBJ2-6; TRBD1 or TRBD2 may be the D gene (6 bases each). The CDR3 has 17 amino acids. Germline V CDR1 and CDR2: ENHRY, SYGVKD. The germline V and J ends were trimmed by 1 base and 1 base, with 11 bases remaining between them.

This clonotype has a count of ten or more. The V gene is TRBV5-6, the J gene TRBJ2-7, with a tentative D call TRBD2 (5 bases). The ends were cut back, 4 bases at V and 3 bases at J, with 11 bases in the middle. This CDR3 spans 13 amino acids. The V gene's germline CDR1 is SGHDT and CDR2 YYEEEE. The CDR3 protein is CASSRPGNYEQYF. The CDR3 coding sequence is TGTGCCAGCAGCAGGCCGGGGAACTACGAGCAGTACTTC.

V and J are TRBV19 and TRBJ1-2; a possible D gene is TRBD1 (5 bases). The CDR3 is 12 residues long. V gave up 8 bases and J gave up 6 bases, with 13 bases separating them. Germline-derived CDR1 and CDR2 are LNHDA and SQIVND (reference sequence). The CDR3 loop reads CASRQGNHGYTF. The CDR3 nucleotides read TGTGCCAGTCGTCAGGGTAATCATGGCTACACCTTC.

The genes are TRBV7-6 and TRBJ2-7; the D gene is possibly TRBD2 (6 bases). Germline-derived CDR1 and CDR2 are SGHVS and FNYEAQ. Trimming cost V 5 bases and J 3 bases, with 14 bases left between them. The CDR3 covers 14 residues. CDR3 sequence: CASSGDSGYYEQYF. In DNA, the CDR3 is TGTGCCAGCAGCGGGGATAGCGGATACTACGAGCAGTACTTC.

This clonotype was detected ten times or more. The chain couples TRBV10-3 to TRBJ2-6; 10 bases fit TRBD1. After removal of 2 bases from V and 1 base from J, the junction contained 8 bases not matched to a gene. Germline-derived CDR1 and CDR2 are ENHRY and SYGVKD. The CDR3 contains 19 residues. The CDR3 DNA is TGTGCCATCAGTGAGCGGAGGACAGGGGGTTTATCTGGGGCCAACGTCCTGACTTTC. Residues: CAISERRTGGLSGANVLTF.

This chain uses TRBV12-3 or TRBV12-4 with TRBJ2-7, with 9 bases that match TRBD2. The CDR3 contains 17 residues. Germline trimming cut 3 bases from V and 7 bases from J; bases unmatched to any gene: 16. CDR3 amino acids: CASSFRGHSGSLEEQYF. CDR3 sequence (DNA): TGTGCCAGCAGTTTTAGAGGGCATAGCGGGAGTCTGGAGGAGCAGTACTTC.

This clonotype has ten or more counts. The CDR3 here is CASSFSGALNTGELFF. The CDR3 DNA sequence: TGCGCCAGCAGCTTTTCCGGGGCCCTGAACACCGGGGAGCTGTTTTTT. The chain has TRBV5-1 and TRBJ2-2, with D tentatively TRBD1 or TRBD2 (5 bases each). The ends were cut back, 2 bases at V and 1 base at J, with 12 bases in the middle. This CDR3 has 16 residues. The germline V gene encodes CDR1 SGHRS and CDR2 YFSETQ.

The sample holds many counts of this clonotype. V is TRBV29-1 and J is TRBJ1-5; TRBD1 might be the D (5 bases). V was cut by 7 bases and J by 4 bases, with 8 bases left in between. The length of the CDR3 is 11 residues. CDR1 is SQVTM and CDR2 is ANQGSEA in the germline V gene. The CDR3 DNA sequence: TGCAGCGCTGGGGGAAATCAGCCCCAGCATTTT. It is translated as CSAGGNQPQHF.

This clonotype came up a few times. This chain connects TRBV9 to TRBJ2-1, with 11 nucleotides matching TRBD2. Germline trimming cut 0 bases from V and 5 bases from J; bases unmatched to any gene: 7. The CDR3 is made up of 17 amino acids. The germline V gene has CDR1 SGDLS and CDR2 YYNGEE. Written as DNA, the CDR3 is TGTGCCAGCAGCGTAGGACTAGCGGGAAAGTCAGACAATGAGCAGTTCTTC. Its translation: CASSVGLAGKSDNEQFF.

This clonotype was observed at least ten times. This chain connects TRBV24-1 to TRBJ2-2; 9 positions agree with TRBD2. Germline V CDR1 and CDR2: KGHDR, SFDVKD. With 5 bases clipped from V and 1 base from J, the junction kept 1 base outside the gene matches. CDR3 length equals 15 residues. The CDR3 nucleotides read TGTGCCACCAGTGCGACTAGCGGGAACACCGGGGAGCTGTTTTTT. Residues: CATSATSGNTGELFF.

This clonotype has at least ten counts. The CDR3 sequence: CASSLGEGDYNEQFF. Written as DNA, the CDR3 is TGCGCCAGCAGCTTGGGGGAGGGGGACTACAATGAGCAGTTCTTC. The chain joins TRBV5-1 to TRBJ2-1, with D perhaps TRBD2 (7 bases). Germline CDR1 is SGHRS and CDR2 is YFSETQ. The CDR3 extends over 15 amino acids. Trimming removed 0 bases at V and 3 bases at J, with 10 bases between. The complete variable domain, with remaining parts taken from reference TRBV5-1 and TRBJ2-1, reads KAGVTQTPRYLIKTRGQQVTLSCSPISGHRSVSWYQQTPGQGLQFLFEYFSETQRNKGNFPGRFSGRQFSNSRSEMNVSTLELGDSALYLCASSLGEGDYNEQFFGPGTRLTVL.

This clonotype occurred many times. The CDR3 sequence: CASSLVPSGSETQYF. The CDR3 nucleotides read TGTGCCAGCAGCTTAGTTCCTAGCGGGAGTGAGACCCAGTACTTC. This chain joins TRBV7-9 and TRBJ2-5; 10 nucleotides match TRBD2. Germline trimming cut 1 base from V and 5 bases from J; bases unmatched to any gene: 4. Germline V CDR1 and CDR2: SEHNR, FQNEAQ (reference sequence). The CDR3 is 15 amino acids.

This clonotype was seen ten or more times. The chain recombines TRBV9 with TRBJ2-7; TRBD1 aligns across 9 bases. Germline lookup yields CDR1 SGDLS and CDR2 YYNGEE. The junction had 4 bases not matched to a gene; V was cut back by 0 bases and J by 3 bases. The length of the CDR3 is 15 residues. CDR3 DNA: TGTGCCAGCAGCGTAGCTGGGGACAGGGTCTACGAGCAGTACTTC. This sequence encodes CASSVAGDRVYEQYF.

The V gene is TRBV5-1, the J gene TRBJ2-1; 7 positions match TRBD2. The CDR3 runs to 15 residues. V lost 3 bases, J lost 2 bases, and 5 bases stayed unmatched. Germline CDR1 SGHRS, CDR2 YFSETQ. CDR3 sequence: CASSSPGLTYNEQFF. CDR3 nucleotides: TGCGCCAGCAGCTCCCCGGGACTAACCTACAATGAGCAGTTCTTC. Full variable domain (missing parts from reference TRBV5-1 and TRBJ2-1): KAGVTQTPRYLIKTRGQQVTLSCSPISGHRSVSWYQQTPGQGLQFLFEYFSETQRNKGNFPGRFSGRQFSNSRSEMNVSTLELGDSALYLCASSSPGLTYNEQFFGPGTRLTVL.

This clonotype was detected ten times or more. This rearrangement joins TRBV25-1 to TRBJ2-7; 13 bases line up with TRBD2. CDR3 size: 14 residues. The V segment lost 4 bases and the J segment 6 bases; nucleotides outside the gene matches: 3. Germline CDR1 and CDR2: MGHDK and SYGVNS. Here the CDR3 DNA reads TGTGCCAGCAGTGCCGGGACTAGCGGGATCGAGCAGTACTTC. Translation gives CASSAGTSGIEQYF.

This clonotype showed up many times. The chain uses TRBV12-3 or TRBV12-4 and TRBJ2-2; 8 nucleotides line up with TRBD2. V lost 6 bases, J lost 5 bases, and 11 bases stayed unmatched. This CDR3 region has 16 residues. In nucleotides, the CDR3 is TGTGCCAGCAGAAGGGGCGACGGGAGGGGGACCGGGGAGCTGTTTTTT. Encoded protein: CASRRGDGRGTGELFF.